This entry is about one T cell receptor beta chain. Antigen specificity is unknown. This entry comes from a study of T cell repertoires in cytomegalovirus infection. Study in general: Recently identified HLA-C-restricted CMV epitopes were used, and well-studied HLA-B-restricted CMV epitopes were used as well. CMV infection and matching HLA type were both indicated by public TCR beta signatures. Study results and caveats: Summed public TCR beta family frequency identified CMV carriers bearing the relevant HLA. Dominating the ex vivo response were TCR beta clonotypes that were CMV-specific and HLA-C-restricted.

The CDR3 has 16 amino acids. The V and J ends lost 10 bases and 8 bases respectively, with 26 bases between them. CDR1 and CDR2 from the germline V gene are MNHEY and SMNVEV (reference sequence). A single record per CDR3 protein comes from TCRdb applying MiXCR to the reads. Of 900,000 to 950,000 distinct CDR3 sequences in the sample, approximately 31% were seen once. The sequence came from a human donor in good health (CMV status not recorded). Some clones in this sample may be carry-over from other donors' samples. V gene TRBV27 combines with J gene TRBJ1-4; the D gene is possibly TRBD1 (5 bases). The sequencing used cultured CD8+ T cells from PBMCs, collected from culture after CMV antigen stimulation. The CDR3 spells CANTGPRSPKEEKLFF. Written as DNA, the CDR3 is TGTGCCAACACGGGACCCCGGTCTCCCAAAGAGGAAAAACTGTTTTTT.